These 15 T cell receptor beta chains came from one sample sequenced in a study of radiotherapy plus CTLA-4 blockade in lung cancer. Sequenced by immunoSEQ multiplex PCR; TCRdb stores in-frame clones only, minus some. The table has about 24,000 clones, 70% to 75% seen once; the top ten hold approximately 3.3%. The sequenced sample was peripheral blood, obtained from a patient treated with radiotherapy plus ipilimumab. These receptors were obtained from a human donor with non-small cell lung cancer whose response to radiotherapy plus ipilimumab could not be evaluated.

V gene TRBV18 combines with J gene TRBJ2-3; 7 nucleotides align to TRBD2. This CDR3 comprises 16 residues. Germline assignment: CDR1 KGHSH and CDR2 LQKENI. V was clipped by 3 bases and J by 2 bases; unmatched bases: 8. The CDR3: CASSPLGSGNTDTQYF. CDR3 DNA: TGTGCCAGCTCACCCCTTGGGAGCGGGAACACAGATACGCAGTATTTT. The entire variable domain, with the rest obtained from reference TRBV18 and TRBJ2-3, is as follows: NAGVMQNPRHLVRRRGQEARLRCSPMKGHSHVYWYRQLPEEGLKFMVYLQKENIIDESGMPKERFSAEFPKEGPSILRIQQVVRGDSAAYFCASSPLGSGNTDTQYFGPGTRLTVL.

The chain links TRBV30 to TRBJ2-7, with D maybe TRBD1 (5 bases). V gave up 0 bases and J gave up 7 bases, with 16 bases separating them. The CDR3 is 14 amino acids. The V gene's germline CDR1 is GTSNPN and CDR2 SVGIG (reference sequence). The CDR3 DNA is TGTGCCTGGAGTGTAAATACAGGAGTGGGAGAGCAGTACTTC. This gives the protein CAWSVNTGVGEQYF.

A few counts support this clone. The chain carries TRBV29-1 and TRBJ2-7; 7 nucleotides agree with TRBD1. Germline V gives CDR1 SQVTM, CDR2 ANQGSEA. The CDR3 length is 13 residues. The trim removed 6 bases at V and 2 bases at J, leaving 7 bases unmatched. CDR3 in amino acids: CSVSAGGAYEQYF. CDR3 in DNA: TGCAGCGTGTCGGCAGGGGGTGCCTACGAGCAGTACTTC.

Relative to its sample, this clone is medium-sized. This chain connects TRBV7-8 to TRBJ2-7, with D unresolved. Germline CDR1 reads SGHVS; CDR2 reads FQNEAQ. This CDR3 is 13 amino acids long. The ends were cut back, 5 bases at V and 3 bases at J, with 11 bases in the middle. As DNA, the CDR3 is TGTGCCAGCAGCCCACAAGATTTCTACGAGCAGTACTTC. Its protein is CASSPQDFYEQYF.

Worth noting for this clone: At the DNA level, this CDR3 is encoded by other sequences in the same sample as well. The chain is built from TRBV15 and TRBJ2-5; D might be TRBD1 (7 bases). Germline CDR1 reads LNHNV; CDR2 reads YYDKDF (reference sequence). The V gene lost 2 bases and the J gene lost 4 bases, with 8 bases spanning the gap. This CDR3 has 13 residues. This chain's CDR3 is CATSRQGGETQYF. The CDR3 bases are TGTGCCACCAGCAGACAGGGGGGAGAGACCCAGTACTTC.

This chain joins TRBV5-1 and TRBJ2-2; D is unresolved. Trimming cost V 4 bases and J 2 bases, with 15 bases left between them. Germline V lookup: CDR1 SGHRS, CDR2 YFSETQ. This CDR3 has 16 amino acids. The CDR3 region has the DNA TGCGCCAGCAGCGAAAAGACTCAACCTAACACCGGGGAGCTGTTTTTT. This translates into CASSEKTQPNTGELFF.

This clone has just a few counts. The chain links TRBV19 to TRBJ1-5; D call uncertain. V lost 3 bases to trimming and J lost 6 bases, with 12 bases between them. Germline V gene sequence: CDR1 LNHDA, CDR2 SQIVND (reference sequence). This CDR3 comprises 14 residues. For the CDR3, the DNA is TGTGCCAGTAGTATGGTCTGGGGAGTTCAGCCCCAGCATTTT. Protein sequence: CASSMVWGVQPQHF.

The V call is TRBV5-1, the J call TRBJ2-7; perhaps TRBD2 as D (6 bases). With 4 bases removed from V and 2 bases from J, the gap between germline ends came to 19 bases. Germline values: CDR1 SGHRS, CDR2 YFSETQ. The CDR3 spans 16 residues. The CDR3 loop is CASSNTLALGTYEQYF. The CDR3 bases are TGCGCCAGCAGCAATACCCTAGCGCTTGGGACCTACGAGCAGTACTTC.

The chain couples TRBV7-8 to TRBJ1-3, with D possibly being TRBD1 (5 bases). CDR1 and CDR2 from the germline V gene are SGHVS and FQNEAQ. The CDR3 totals 15 residues. The germline V and J ends were trimmed by 4 bases and 0 bases, with 10 bases remaining between them. The CDR3 nucleotides are TGTGCCAGCAGCTCCCGGACAATCTCTGGAAACACCATATATTTT. It is translated as CASSSRTISGNTIYF.

This chain uses TRBV28 with TRBJ2-3; 14 nucleotides line up with TRBD2. The V segment lost 6 bases and the J segment 6 bases; nucleotides outside the gene matches: 14. CDR1 is MDHEN, CDR2 SYDVKM, per germline. The CDR3 spans 18 residues. CDR3 amino acids: CASRTRLAGGPHGDTQYF. The CDR3 DNA reads as TGTGCCAGCAGGACGAGACTAGCGGGAGGGCCTCATGGGGATACGCAGTATTTT.

The chain couples TRBV5-5 to TRBJ1-2, with D unclear. The CDR3 spans 11 residues. V was pared by 7 bases and J by 3 bases, with 7 bases between. Germline values: CDR1 SGHKS, CDR2 YYEKEE (reference sequence). The CDR3 nucleotides read TGTGCCAGCGGGCCCCACTATGGCTACACCTTC. Protein: CASGPHYGYTF. Variable domain in full (rest from reference TRBV5-5 and TRBJ1-2): DAGVTQSPTHLIKTRGQQVTLRCSPISGHKSVSWYQQVLGQGPQFIFQYYEKEERGRGNFPDRFSARQFPNYSSELNVNALLLGDSALYLCASGPHYGYTFGSGTRLTVV.

The J gene is TRBJ2-7, the V gene TRBV21-1; TRBD1 was called by the table and not checked on the DNA. TRBV21-1 is an annotated pseudogene. This CDR3 region has 15 residues. This chain's CDR3 is CASSSNEQGVGEQYF. The CDR3 DNA sequence: TGTGCCAGCAGCTCAAACGAACAGGGAGTAGGCGAGCAGTACTTC.

This clone was seen more than once but under ten times. CDR3 nucleotides: TGTGCCAGCGCCCCAGAGTGGACAGGACCTGGAAACACCATATATTTT. Encoded protein: CASAPEWTGPGNTIYF. The chain links TRBV5-8 to TRBJ1-3; 7 positions agree with TRBD1. This CDR3 contains 16 residues. The V and J ends lost 7 bases and 2 bases, in that order; junction bases with no gene match: 12. CDR1 SGHTS and CDR2 YDEGEE come from the germline V gene.

This chain connects TRBV27 to TRBJ2-3; no clear D gene. The CDR3 runs to 13 residues. Germline loops: CDR1 MNHEY, CDR2 SMNVEV (reference sequence). Trimming took 4 bases from V and 3 from J, leaving 8 bases between them. The CDR3: CASSSQNTDTQYF. The CDR3 region has the DNA TGTGCCAGCAGTTCCCAAAATACAGATACGCAGTATTTT.

This clone has a single count. CDR3 sequence: CASSEEGLAGFEQFF. In nucleotides, the CDR3 is TGTGCCAGCAGTGAGGAAGGACTAGCGGGATTTGAGCAGTTCTTC. The chain couples TRBV6-1 to TRBJ2-1, with TRBD2 matching 12 bases. This CDR3 spans 15 amino acids. Trimming removed 3 bases from V and 9 bases from J; junction bases left unmatched: 6. Per germline, CDR1 MNHNS and CDR2 SASEGT.